The 5 T cell receptor beta chains below all came from one sample that was sequenced in a study of beta chain features in type 1 diabetes. Findings and limits, study-wide: Type 1 diabetes patients showed a moderate but significant shortening of TCRB CDR3s in all four CD4+ subsets.

Every isolated RNA sample was fully reverse transcribed, so sequencing captured expressed TCRB transcripts. Libraries were prepared by immunoSEQ multiplex PCR; TCRdb keeps only in-frame clonotypes and omits some of them. The data hold some 370,000 clones, with around a tenth observed a single time. The antigens of these receptors remain unknown. Sequenced material: central memory CD4+ T cells from blood. Receptor source: a man aged 25 to 40 with type 1 diabetes.

The V gene is TRBV14, the J gene TRBJ2-7, with D possibly being TRBD2 (7 bases). CDR3 size: 16 residues. The V end was cut by 0 bases, the J end by 6 bases, with 18 bases between. Looked up from germline, CDR1 is SGHDN and CDR2 is FVKESK. This CDR3 is CASSQDPGGASLEQYF. As DNA, the CDR3 is TGTGCCAGCAGCCAAGATCCGGGGGGCGCAAGTCTCGAGCAGTACTTC.

In its sample, this clone was seen a few times. This chain uses TRBV5-1 with TRBJ2-7, with D hard to call. Germline CDR1 reads SGHRS; CDR2 reads YFSETQ. Trimming took 5 bases from V and 1 from J, leaving 7 bases between them. The CDR3 spans 12 residues. CDR3 region: CASRGNSYEQYF. The CDR3 region has the DNA TGCGCCAGCAGAGGCAATTCCTACGAGCAGTACTTC.

In this sample, this clone turned up a few times. The CDR3 region has the DNA TGTGCCAGCAGCACCTCCCAGCTAGAGACCCAGTACTTC. It codes for CASSTSQLETQYF. The V call is TRBV28, the J call TRBJ2-5; D not resolved. This CDR3 has 13 amino acids. Germline V gene data show CDR1 as MDHEN and CDR2 as SYDVKM. Trimming removed 6 bases at V and 4 bases at J, with 12 bases between.

This clone occurred many times. This sequence joins TRBV27 and TRBJ1-1; D perhaps matches TRBD1 (6 bases). This CDR3 region has 15 residues. Trimming pared 4 bases from V and 5 bases from J, leaving 17 bases between. The germline V gene has CDR1 MNHEY and CDR2 SMNVEV (reference sequence). The CDR3 sequence: CASSSVRGGVTEAFF. The CDR3 DNA reads as TGTGCCAGCAGTTCAGTTAGGGGGGGGGTGACTGAAGCTTTCTTT.

The table lists this clone with a few counts. The chain couples TRBV10-3 to TRBJ2-3; 10 bases line up with TRBD2. The CDR3 loop spans 16 amino acids. The germline CDR1 and CDR2 sequences are ENHRY and SYGVKD. V dropped 4 bases and J dropped 1; count of bases not matched to a gene: 5. The CDR3 nucleotides read TGTGCCATCAGTGTTGGGCTAGCGGGAGGCACAGATACGCAGTATTTT. Protein: CAISVGLAGGTDTQYF.